The rows below give T cell receptor beta chains drawn from one sample of a study of blood T cell repertoires in COVID-19. Produced via immunoSEQ multiplex PCR; TCRdb's table is partial and in-frame only. The sample contains some 460,000 clones, around 90% of which appear only once. Material for sequencing was PBMCs or T cells enriched from blood (not recorded which). The receptors come from a young woman who had recovered from COVID-19. Each CDR3 is given with its conserved first and last residue. The D gene is left open where the match is weak. Clone size, where shown, is once, few, many, or a class for clones that have expanded.

>TRBJ2-7|-|-|TRBV3-1/TRBV3-2
CASSQDAREQYF
TGTGCCAGCAGCCAAGATGCGAGGGAGCAGTACTTC
>TRBJ1-5|-|TRBD1|TRBV5-1
CASSPGTAQPQHF
TGCGCCAGCAGCCCGGGGACAGCCCAGCCCCAGCATTTT
>TRBJ1-2|-|TRBD1|TRBV11-2
CASSLDQDRVYSYTF
TGTGCCAGCAGCTTAGATCAAGACAGGGTCTATAGCTACACCTTC
>TRBJ2-5|-|TRBD2|TRBV5-4
CASSSQREQETQYF
TGTGCCAGCAGCTCTCAGCGGGAGCAAGAGACCCAGTACTTC
>TRBJ1-6|-|-|TRBV30
CAWSSRGGTSPLHF
TGTGCCTGGAGTAGCCGGGGGGGCACTTCACCCCTCCACTTT
>TRBJ1-1|-|-|TRBV2
CASSDWGGNTEAFF
TGTGCCAGCAGTGATTGGGGGGGGAACACTGAAGCTTTCTTT
>TRBJ1-2|-|-|TRBV3-1/TRBV3-2
CASSQAGVGYTF
TGTGCCAGCAGCCAAGCCGGGGTGGGCTACACCTTC
>TRBJ2-1|-|TRBD1|TRBV4-1
CASSQEGTGEIINEQFF
TGCGCCAGCAGCCAAGAGGGGACAGGGGAAATTATCAATGAGCAGTTCTTC
>TRBJ2-5|-|TRBD1|TRBV5-1
CASSSGSTQGAGETQYF
TGCGCCAGCAGTTCTGGTTCCACACAGGGGGCAGGGGAGACCCAGTACTTC
>TRBJ1-2|-|TRBD1|TRBV18
CASSLSTGDYGYTF
TGTGCCAGCTCACTATCGACAGGGGACTATGGCTACACCTTC
>TRBJ1-3|-|TRBD1|TRBV15
CATSREEGLQGLPGNTIYF
TGTGCCACCAGCAGAGAGGAGGGGTTACAGGGGTTACCTGGAAACACCATATATTTT
>TRBJ1-6|-|TRBD1|TRBV7-9
CASSSRQGDSPLHF
TGTGCCAGCAGCTCCCGACAGGGGGATTCACCCCTCCACTTT
>TRBJ2-1|-|TRBD2|TRBV3-1/TRBV3-2
CASSQEPLAGGVNEQFF
TGTGCCAGCAGCCAAGAACCGCTAGCGGGGGGTGTGAATGAGCAGTTCTTC
>TRBJ2-5|-|TRBD1|TRBV5-1
CASSLVGQGRETQYF
TGCGCCAGCAGCCTGGTGGGACAGGGGAGGGAGACCCAGTACTTC
>TRBJ1-1|-|TRBD1|TRBV5-1
CASSAGQTNTEAFF
TGCGCCAGCAGCGCGGGACAGACTAACACTGAAGCTTTCTTT
>TRBJ1-5|-|TRBD1|TRBV9
CASRRTITGVGQPQHF
TGTGCCAGCAGGCGTACAATAACAGGGGTCGGGCAGCCCCAGCATTTT
>TRBJ2-1|-|-|TRBV3-1/TRBV3-2
CASSQSGTSRPEQFF
TGTGCCAGCAGCCAATCCGGGACAAGTCGTCCTGAGCAGTTCTTC
>TRBJ2-5|-|TRBD2|TRBV4-1
CASSPRRGEVLETQYF
TGCGCCAGCAGCCCCCGCCGGGGGGAGGTATTAGAGACCCAGTACTTC
>TRBJ1-1|-|TRBD1|TRBV24-1
CATRATGIRNTEAFF
TGTGCCACCCGAGCGACAGGGATAAGGAACACTGAAGCTTTCTTT
>TRBJ1-2|-|-|TRBV5-1
CASSLAGVWTVPNYGYTF
TGCGCCAGCAGCTTGGCCGGGGTATGGACAGTCCCTAACTATGGCTACACCTTC
>TRBJ1-2|-|-|TRBV27
CASRARANYGYTF
TGTGCCAGCAGGGCCAGGGCTAACTATGGCTACACCTTC
>TRBJ2-7|-|TRBD1|TRBV29-1
CSVGPRDRAYEQYF
TGCAGCGTTGGCCCCCGGGACAGGGCCTACGAGCAGTACTTC
>TRBJ1-2|-|-|TRBV27
CASSLSLQGPYGYTF
TGTGCCAGCAGTTTATCCCTACAGGGCCCCTATGGCTACACCTTC
>TRBJ1-5|-|-|TRBV6-1
CASSEGGNQPQHF
TGTGCCAGCAGTGAGGGGGGAAATCAGCCCCAGCATTTT
>TRBJ2-4|-|TRBD1|TRBV27
CASSGRGQPIQYF
TGTGCCAGCAGTGGTAGGGGGCAGCCCATTCAGTACTTC
>TRBJ2-3|-|TRBD1|TRBV10-3
CAISEGQGGEDTQYF
TGTGCCATCAGTGAGGGACAGGGGGGAGAAGATACGCAGTATTTT
>TRBJ1-1|-|TRBD1|TRBV3-1/TRBV3-2
CASSQVGGGEAFF
TGTGCCAGCAGCCAGGTAGGGGGCGGAGAAGCTTTCTTT
>TRBJ1-1|-|-|TRBV3-1/TRBV3-2
CASSQVGTDTEAFF
TGTGCCAGCAGCCAAGTCGGTACGGACACTGAAGCTTTCTTT
>TRBJ2-5|-|-|TRBV7-2
CASSFWQGETQYF
TGTGCCAGCAGCTTTTGGCAGGGGGAGACCCAGTACTTC
>TRBJ1-1|-|-|TRBV7-3
CASSTQGGAEAFF
TGTGCCAGCAGTACCCAGGGTGGCGCTGAAGCTTTCTTT
>TRBJ1-1|-|-|TRBV20-1
CSASSPLVPEAFF
TGCAGTGCTAGTTCCCCTTTAGTACCCGAAGCTTTCTTT
>TRBJ2-1|-|-|TRBV18
CASSPRHRSDEQFF
TGTGCCAGCTCACCCCGCCACAGGTCCGATGAGCAGTTCTTC
>TRBJ1-1|-|TRBD1|TRBV19
CASSGVTGGEAFF
TGTGCCAGTAGTGGGGTTACAGGGGGCGAAGCTTTCTTT
>TRBJ1-2|-|-|TRBV2
CASSGKAGYPLGYTF
TGTGCCAGCAGTGGAAAGGCAGGGTACCCCCTTGGCTACACCTTC
>TRBJ2-7|-|-|TRBV4-1
CASSQVGPTYEQYF
TGCGCCAGCAGCCAAGTGGGCCCTACCTACGAGCAGTACTTC
>TRBJ2-1|-|-|TRBV3-1/TRBV3-2
CASSQESGIKQFF
TGTGCCAGCAGCCAAGAATCGGGAATTAAGCAGTTCTTC
>TRBJ1-2|once|-|TRBV2
CASSRGAEYGYTF
TGTGCCAGCTCCCGGGGGGCTGAGTATGGCTACACCTTC
>TRBJ1-4|once|TRBD1|TRBV30
CAWSDADRDSEKLFF
TGTGCCTGGAGTGACGCGGACAGGGATAGTGAAAAACTGTTTTTT
>TRBJ2-3|-|TRBD2|TRBV11-2
CASSPIRDYADTQYF
TGTGCCAGCAGCCCTATCCGGGACTACGCAGATACGCAGTATTTT
>TRBJ1-2|-|-|TRBV24-1
CATSDEQGYGYTF
TGTGCCACCAGTGATGAACAGGGCTATGGCTACACCTTC
>TRBJ2-1|once|TRBD2|TRBV3-1/TRBV3-2
CASSQGAGGTNNEQFF
TGTGCCAGCAGCCAAGGGGCGGGAGGGACAAACAATGAGCAGTTCTTC
>TRBJ1-4|-|TRBD1|TRBV5-8
CASSLGRDSQGEKLFF
TGTGCCAGCAGCTTGGGGCGGGACAGCCAAGGGGAAAAACTGTTTTTT
>TRBJ1-1|-|TRBD1|TRBV19
CASSPGQWGTEAFF
TGTGCCAGTAGTCCGGGACAGTGGGGCACTGAAGCTTTCTTT
>TRBJ2-6|-|TRBD1|TRBV2
CASSRRQGATGANVLTF
TGTGCCAGCAGTAGACGACAGGGGGCGACTGGGGCCAACGTCCTGACTTTC
>TRBJ1-2|-|-|TRBV29-1
CSVNTPRAGGYTF
TGCAGCGTGAATACGCCCCGGGCGGGAGGCTACACCTTC
>TRBJ1-3|once|TRBD1|TRBV7-2
CASSPGDRGSGNTIYF
TGTGCCAGCAGCCCGGGTGACAGGGGGTCTGGAAACACCATATATTTT
>TRBJ1-5|-|TRBD1|TRBV28
CASTQSRLGTGDNQPQHF
TGTGCCAGCACCCAATCCAGGTTAGGGACAGGGGATAATCAGCCCCAGCATTTT
>TRBJ1-1|-|-|TRBV29-1
CSVDDRNTEAFF
TGCAGCGTAGACGACAGGAACACTGAAGCTTTCTTT
>TRBJ1-1|-|TRBD1|TRBV29-1
CSGQGAEAFF
TGCAGCGGACAGGGAGCTGAAGCTTTCTTT
>TRBJ2-7|-|TRBD1|TRBV24-1
CATTPRDRIFYEQYF
TGTGCCACCACCCCCCGGGACAGAATTTTCTACGAGCAGTACTTC
>TRBJ1-2|-|-|TRBV5-1
CASSPGDGYTF
TGCGCCAGCAGCCCAGGGGATGGCTACACCTTC
>TRBJ2-1|-|TRBD1|TRBV7-3
CASSPVPGTGSNEQFF
TGTGCCAGCAGCCCTGTACCCGGGACAGGGAGCAATGAGCAGTTCTTC
>TRBJ2-3|-|-|TRBV29-1
CSVERAGGTDTQYF
TGCAGCGTTGAGAGGGCAGGGGGCACAGATACGCAGTATTTT
>TRBJ1-5|-|-|TRBV10-1
CASSERGNQPQHF
TGCGCCAGCAGTGAGCGGGGGAATCAGCCCCAGCATTTT
>TRBJ2-3|-|TRBD1|TRBV7-6
CASSLDGRGGYVGQYF
TGTGCCAGCAGCTTAGATGGGAGAGGGGGCTATGTGGGGCAGTATTTT